This TCR beta chain was captured by sequencing in a study of beta chain features in type 1 diabetes. Regarding the study as a whole: Overrepresentation of cells with high TCR expression could result from cDNA sequencing. All four CD4+ subsets from Type 1 diabetes patients carried moderately but significantly shorter TCRB CDR3s. At VDJ recombination sites, type 1 diabetes patients had fewer insertions and more deleted nucleotides.

It was via CD45RO/CCR7/CD25/CD127/CD95/CD27 that CD4+ naive, central memory, regulatory and stem cell-like memory cells were sorted. Populations isolated by sorting all had purity greater than 95%. Comment on this clone: The antigen is not known.

The entirety of the isolated RNA underwent reverse transcription, so expressed TCRB transcripts were sequenced. The table came from immunoSEQ multiplex PCR; TCRdb's copy has only in-frame clones and leaves some out. The data show some 700,000 clones, 13% seen once. This receptor was taken from a man aged 18 to 30 with type 1 diabetes. Sequenced input: naive CD4+ T cells from blood.

CDR3 DNA sequence: TGCGCCAGCAGCTTGGGGCCCACGCCGGGGGAGACCCAGTACTTC. Amino acids: CASSLGPTPGETQYF. The J gene is TRBJ2-5, the V gene TRBV5-1, with a tentative D call TRBD2 (5 bases). Germline CDR1 SGHRS, CDR2 YFSETQ. Trimming removed 0 bases from V and 5 bases from J, with 14 bases in between. This CDR3 spans 15 amino acids.